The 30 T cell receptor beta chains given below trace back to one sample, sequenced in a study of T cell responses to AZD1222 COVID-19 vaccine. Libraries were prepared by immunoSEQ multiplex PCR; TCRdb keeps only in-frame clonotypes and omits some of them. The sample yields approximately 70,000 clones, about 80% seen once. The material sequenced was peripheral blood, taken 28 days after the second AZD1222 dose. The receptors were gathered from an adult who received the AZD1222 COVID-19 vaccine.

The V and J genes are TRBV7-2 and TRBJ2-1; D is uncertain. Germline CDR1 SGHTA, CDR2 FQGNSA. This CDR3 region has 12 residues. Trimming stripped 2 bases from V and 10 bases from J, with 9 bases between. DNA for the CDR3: TGTGCCAGCAGCTTACCCGAGCACGAGCAGTTCTTC. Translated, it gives CASSLPEHEQFF.

The CDR3 region has the DNA TGTGCCAGCAGCTTAGGGACAGGGTCTAATGAAAAACTGTTTTTT. It translates to CASSLGTGSNEKLFF. This chain connects TRBV7-9 to TRBJ1-4, with 8 nucleotides matching TRBD1. From germline, CDR1 is SEHNR and CDR2 FQNEAQ (reference sequence). The V gene end was trimmed by 1 base and the J gene end by 3 bases; junction bases not matched to a gene: 1. This CDR3 region has 15 residues. The full variable domain, rest sourced from reference TRBV7-9 and TRBJ1-4, is DTGVSQNPRHKITKRGQNVTFRCDPISEHNRLYWYRQTLGQGPEFLTYFQNEAQLEKSRLLSDRFSAERPKGSFSTLEIQRTEQGDSAMYLCASSLGTGSNEKLFFGSGTQLSVL.

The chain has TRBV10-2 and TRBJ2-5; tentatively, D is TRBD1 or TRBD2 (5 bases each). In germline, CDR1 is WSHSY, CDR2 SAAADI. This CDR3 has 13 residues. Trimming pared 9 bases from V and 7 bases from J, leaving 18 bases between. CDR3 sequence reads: CASSGTLEGTQYF. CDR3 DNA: TGCGCCAGTTCCGGGACCCTCGAGGGGACCCAGTACTTC.

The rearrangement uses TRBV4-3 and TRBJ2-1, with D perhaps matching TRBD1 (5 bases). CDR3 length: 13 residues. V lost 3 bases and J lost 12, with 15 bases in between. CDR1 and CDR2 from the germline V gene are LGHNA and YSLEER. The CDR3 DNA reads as TGCGCCAGCAGCCAGAGCCAGGGAAAATGGCAGTTCTTC. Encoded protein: CASSQSQGKWQFF.

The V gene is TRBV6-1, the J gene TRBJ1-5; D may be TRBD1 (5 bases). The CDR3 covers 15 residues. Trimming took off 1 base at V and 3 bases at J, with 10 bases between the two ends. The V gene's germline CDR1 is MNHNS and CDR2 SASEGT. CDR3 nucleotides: TGTGCCAGCAGTGAAGGGACATACTTCAATCAGCCCCAGCATTTT. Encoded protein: CASSEGTYFNQPQHF.

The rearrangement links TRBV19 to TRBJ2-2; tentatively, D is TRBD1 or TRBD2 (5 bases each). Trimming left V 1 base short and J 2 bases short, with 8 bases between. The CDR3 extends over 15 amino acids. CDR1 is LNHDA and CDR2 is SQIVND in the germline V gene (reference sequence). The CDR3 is CASSIAGTNTGELFF. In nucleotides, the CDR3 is TGTGCCAGTAGTATAGCAGGGACCAACACCGGGGAGCTGTTTTTT. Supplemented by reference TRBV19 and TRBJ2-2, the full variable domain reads DGGITQSPKYLFRKEGQNVTLSCEQNLNHDAMYWYRQDPGQGLRLIYYSQIVNDFQKGDIAEGYSVSREKKESFPLTVTSAQKNPTAFYLCASSIAGTNTGELFFGEGSRLTVL.

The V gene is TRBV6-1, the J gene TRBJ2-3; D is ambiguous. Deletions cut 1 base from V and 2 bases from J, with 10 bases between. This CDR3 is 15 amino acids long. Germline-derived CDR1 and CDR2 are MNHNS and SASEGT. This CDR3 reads CASSEVRQITDTQYF. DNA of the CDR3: TGTGCCAGCAGTGAAGTAAGGCAGATCACAGATACGCAGTATTTT.

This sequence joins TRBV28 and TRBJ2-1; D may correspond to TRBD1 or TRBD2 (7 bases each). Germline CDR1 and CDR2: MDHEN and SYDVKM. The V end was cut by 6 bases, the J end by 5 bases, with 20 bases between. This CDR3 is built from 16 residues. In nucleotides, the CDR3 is TGTGCCAGCAGGCCCCCAGGGACTACAGGGGACAATGAGCAGTTCTTC. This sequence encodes CASRPPGTTGDNEQFF.

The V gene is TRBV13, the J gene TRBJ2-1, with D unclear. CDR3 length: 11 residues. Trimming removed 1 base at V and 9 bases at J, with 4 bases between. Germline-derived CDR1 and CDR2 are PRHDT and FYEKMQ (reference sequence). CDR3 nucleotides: TGTGCCAGCAGCTTAGTGGGTGAGCAGTTCTTC. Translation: CASSLVGEQFF.

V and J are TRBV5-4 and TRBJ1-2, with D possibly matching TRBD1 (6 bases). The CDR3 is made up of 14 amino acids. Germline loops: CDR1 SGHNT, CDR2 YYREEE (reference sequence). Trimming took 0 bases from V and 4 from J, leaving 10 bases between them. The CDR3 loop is CASSLADRLYGYTF. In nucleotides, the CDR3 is TGTGCCAGCAGCTTGGCGGACAGACTCTATGGCTACACCTTC.

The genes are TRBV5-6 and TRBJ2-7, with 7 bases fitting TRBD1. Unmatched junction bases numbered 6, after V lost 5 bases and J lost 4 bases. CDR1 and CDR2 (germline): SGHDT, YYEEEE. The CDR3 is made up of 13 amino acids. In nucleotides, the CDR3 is TGTGCCAGCAGACGGACAGGATCTTACGAGCAGTACTTC. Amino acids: CASRRTGSYEQYF.

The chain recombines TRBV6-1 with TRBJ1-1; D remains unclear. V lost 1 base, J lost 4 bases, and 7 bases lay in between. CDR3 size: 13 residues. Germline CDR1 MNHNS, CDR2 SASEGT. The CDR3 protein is CASSEGEGTEAFF. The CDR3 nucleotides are TGTGCCAGCAGTGAAGGGGAGGGCACTGAAGCTTTCTTT.

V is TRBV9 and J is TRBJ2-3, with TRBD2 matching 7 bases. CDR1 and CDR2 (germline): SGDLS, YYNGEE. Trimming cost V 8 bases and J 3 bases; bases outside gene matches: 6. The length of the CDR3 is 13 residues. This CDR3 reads CASTGGTTDTQYF. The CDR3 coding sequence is TGTGCCAGTACCGGGGGGACTACAGATACGCAGTATTTT.

The CDR3 nucleotides read TGCGCCAGCAGCTTGGATGGGGATGTCTCTGGAAACACCATATATTTT. Protein: CASSLDGDVSGNTIYF. The V and J genes are TRBV5-1 and TRBJ1-3; D not certain. The CDR3 totals 16 residues. Looked up from germline, CDR1 is SGHRS and CDR2 is YFSETQ. V dropped 0 bases and J dropped 0 bases, with 10 bases sitting between them. Full variable domain (remainder filled in from reference TRBV5-1 and TRBJ1-3): KAGVTQTPRYLIKTRGQQVTLSCSPISGHRSVSWYQQTPGQGLQFLFEYFSETQRNKGNFPGRFSGRQFSNSRSEMNVSTLELGDSALYLCASSLDGDVSGNTIYFGEGSWLTVV.

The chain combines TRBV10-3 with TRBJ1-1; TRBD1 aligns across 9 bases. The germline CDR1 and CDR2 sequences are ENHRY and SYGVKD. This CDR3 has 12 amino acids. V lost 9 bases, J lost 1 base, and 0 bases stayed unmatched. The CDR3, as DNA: TGTGCCATGGGACAGGGGAACACTGAAGCTTTCTTT. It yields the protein CAMGQGNTEAFF.

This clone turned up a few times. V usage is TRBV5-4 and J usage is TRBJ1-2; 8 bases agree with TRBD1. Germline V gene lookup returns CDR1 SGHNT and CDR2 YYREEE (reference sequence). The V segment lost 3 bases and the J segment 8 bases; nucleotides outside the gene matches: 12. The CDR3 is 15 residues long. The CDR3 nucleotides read TGTGCCAGCAGCTCGATCATAGGACAGGGTCGGGGCTACACCTTC. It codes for CASSSIIGQGRGYTF.

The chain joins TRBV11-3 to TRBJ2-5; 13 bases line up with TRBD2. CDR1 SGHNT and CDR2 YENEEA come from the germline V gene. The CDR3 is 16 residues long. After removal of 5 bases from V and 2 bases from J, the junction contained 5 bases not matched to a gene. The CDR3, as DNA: TGTGCCAGCAGCCCAGGACTAGCGGGGGCACAAGAGACCCAGTACTTC. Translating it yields CASSPGLAGAQETQYF.

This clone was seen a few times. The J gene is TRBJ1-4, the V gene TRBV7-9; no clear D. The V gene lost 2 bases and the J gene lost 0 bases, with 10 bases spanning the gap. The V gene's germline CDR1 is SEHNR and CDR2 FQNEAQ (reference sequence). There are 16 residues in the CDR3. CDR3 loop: CASSLYGTATNEKLFF. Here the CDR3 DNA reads TGTGCCAGCAGCTTATACGGAACGGCAACTAATGAAAAACTGTTTTTT.

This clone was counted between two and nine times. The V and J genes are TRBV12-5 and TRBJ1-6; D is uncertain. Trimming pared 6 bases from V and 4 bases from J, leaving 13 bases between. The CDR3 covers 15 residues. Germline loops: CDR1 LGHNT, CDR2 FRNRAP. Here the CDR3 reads CASGKTDPYNSPLHF. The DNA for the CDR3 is TGTGCTAGTGGAAAAACAGATCCGTATAATTCACCCCTCCACTTT.

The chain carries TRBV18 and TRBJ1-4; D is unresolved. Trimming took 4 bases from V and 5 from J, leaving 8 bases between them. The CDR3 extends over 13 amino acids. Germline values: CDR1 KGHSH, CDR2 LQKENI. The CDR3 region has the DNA TGTGCCAGCTCACTGTCGGGGAATGAAAAACTGTTTTTT. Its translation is CASSLSGNEKLFF.

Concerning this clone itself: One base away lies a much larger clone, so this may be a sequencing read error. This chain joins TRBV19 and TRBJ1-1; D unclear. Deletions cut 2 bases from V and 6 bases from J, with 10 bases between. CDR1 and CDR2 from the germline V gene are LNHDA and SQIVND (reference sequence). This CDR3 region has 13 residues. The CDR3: CASSIFGPSEAFF. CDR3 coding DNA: TGTGCCAGTAGTATATTCGGACCCTCTGAAGCTTTCTTT.

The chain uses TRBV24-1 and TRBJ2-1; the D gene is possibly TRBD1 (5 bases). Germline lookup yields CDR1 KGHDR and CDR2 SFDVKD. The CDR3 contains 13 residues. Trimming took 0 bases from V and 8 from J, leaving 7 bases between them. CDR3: CATSDLWGDEQFF. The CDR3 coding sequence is TGTGCCACCAGTGATTTGTGGGGCGATGAGCAGTTCTTC.

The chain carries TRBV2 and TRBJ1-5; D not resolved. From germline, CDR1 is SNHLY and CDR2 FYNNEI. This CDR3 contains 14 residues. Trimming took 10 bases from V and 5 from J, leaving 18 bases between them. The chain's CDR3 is CATRTSQADQPQHF. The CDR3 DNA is TGTGCCACCCGAACGTCCCAGGCGGATCAGCCCCAGCATTTT.

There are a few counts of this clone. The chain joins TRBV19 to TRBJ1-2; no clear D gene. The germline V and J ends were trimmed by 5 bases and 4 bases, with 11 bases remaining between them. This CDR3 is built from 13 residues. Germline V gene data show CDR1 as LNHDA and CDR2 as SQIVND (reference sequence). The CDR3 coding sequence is TGTGCCAGTAGTTTCCCAGAGTTCTATGGCTACACCTTC. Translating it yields CASSFPEFYGYTF.

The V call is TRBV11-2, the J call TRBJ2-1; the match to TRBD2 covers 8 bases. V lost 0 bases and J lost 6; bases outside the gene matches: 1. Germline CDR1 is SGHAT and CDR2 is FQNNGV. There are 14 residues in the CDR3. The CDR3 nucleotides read TGTGCCAGCAGCTTAGACGGACTAGCCAATGAGCAGTTCTTC. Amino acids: CASSLDGLANEQFF. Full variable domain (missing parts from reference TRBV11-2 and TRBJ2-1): EAGVAQSPRYKIIEKRQSVAFWCNPISGHATLYWYQQILGQGPKLLIQFQNNGVVDDSQLPKDRFSAERLKGVDSTLKIQPAKLEDSAVYLCASSLDGLANEQFFGPGTRLTVL.

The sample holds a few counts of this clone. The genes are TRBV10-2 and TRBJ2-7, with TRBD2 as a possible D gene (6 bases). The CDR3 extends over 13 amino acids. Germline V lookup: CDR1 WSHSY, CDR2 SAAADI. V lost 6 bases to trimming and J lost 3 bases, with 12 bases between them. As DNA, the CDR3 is TGCGCCAGCAGGTCACTAGCCGTCTACGAGCAGTACTTC. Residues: CASRSLAVYEQYF.

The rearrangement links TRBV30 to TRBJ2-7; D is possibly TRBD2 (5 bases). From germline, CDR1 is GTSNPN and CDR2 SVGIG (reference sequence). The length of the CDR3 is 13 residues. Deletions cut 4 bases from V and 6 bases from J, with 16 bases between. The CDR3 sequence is CAWNSGGTGEQYF. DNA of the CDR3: TGTGCCTGGAATAGTGGAGGAACCGGCGAGCAGTACTTC.

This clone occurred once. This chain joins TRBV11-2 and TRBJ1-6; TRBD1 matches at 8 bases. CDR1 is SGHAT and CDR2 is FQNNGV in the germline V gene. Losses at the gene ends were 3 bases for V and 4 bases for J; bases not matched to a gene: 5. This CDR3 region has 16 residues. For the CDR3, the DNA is TGTGCCAGCAGCTTTACAGGGGGAGCGTATAATTCACCCCTCCACTTT. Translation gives CASSFTGGAYNSPLHF.

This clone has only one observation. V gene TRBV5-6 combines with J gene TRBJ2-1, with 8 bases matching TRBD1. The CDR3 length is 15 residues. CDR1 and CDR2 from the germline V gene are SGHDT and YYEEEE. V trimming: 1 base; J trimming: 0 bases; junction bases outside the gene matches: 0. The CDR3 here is CASSLTGGSYNEQFF. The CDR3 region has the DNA TGTGCCAGCAGCTTGACAGGGGGCTCCTACAATGAGCAGTTCTTC. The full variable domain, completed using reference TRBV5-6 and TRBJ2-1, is DAGVTQSPTHLIKTRGQQVTLRCSPKSGHDTVSWYQQALGQGPQFIFQYYEEEERQRGNFPDRFSGHQFPNYSSELNVNALLLGDSALYLCASSLTGGSYNEQFFGPGTRLTVL.

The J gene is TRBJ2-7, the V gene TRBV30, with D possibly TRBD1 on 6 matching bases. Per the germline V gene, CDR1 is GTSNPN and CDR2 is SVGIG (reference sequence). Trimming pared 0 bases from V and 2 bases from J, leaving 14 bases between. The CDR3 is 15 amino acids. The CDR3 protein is CAWSVGAGTTYEQYF. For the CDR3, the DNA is TGTGCCTGGAGTGTAGGGGCAGGGACAACCTACGAGCAGTACTTC.